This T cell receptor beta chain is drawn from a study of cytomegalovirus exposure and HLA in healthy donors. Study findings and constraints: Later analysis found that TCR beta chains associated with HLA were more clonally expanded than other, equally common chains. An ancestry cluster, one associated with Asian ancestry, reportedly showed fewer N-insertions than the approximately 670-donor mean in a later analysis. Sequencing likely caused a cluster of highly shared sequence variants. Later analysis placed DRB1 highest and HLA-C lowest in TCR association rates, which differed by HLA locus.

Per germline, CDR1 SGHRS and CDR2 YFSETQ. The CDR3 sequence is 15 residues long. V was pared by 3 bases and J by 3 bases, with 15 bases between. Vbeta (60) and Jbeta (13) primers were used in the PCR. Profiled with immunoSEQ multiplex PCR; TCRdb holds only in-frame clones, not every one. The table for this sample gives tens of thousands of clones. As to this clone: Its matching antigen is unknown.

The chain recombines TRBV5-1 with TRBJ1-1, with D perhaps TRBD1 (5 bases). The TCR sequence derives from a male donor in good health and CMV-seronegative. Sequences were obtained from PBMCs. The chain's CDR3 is CASSSPSGTDTEAFF. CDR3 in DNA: TGCGCCAGCAGCTCCCCCTCCGGGACTGACACTGAAGCTTTCTTT.